This passage covers 10 T cell receptor beta chains from one sample sequenced in a study of HIV-infected patients and healthy controls. TCRdb called the 5' RACE reads again in MiXCR, with one record for every CDR3 protein. The sample contains 55,000 to 70,000 distinct CDR3 sequences, roughly a fifth of which appear only once. Sequencing was done on a sample of CD4+ T cells from blood. These receptors were collected from a human donor in good health.

The V and J genes are TRBV30 and TRBJ1-6; TRBD1 matches 7 bases. V trimming: 5 bases; J trimming: 7 bases; junction bases outside the gene matches: 8. The CDR3 is made up of 14 amino acids. Germline CDR1 reads GTSNPN; CDR2 reads SVGIG (reference sequence). Here the CDR3 DNA reads TGTGCCTGGCTTGCTCGGGACAGAAATTCACCCCTCCACTTT. Amino acids: CAWLARDRNSPLHF.

This clonotype was picked up a small number of times. The V and J genes are TRBV7-8 and TRBJ1-3; 8 bases are shared with TRBD1. Per germline, CDR1 SGHVS and CDR2 FQNEAQ. The V segment lost 5 bases and the J segment 2 bases; nucleotides outside the gene matches: 11. CDR3 length equals 17 residues. CDR3 DNA sequence: TGTGCCAGCAGCCCAAGGACGGACAGGGCCACTGGAAACACCATATATTTT. It codes for CASSPRTDRATGNTIYF.

This clonotype was seen repeatedly, ten times or more. The V gene is TRBV2, the J gene TRBJ2-7, with TRBD1 matching over 8 bases. V lost 5 bases, J lost 2 bases, and 2 bases stayed unmatched. The germline V gene has CDR1 SNHLY and CDR2 FYNNEI. The CDR3 has 13 amino acids. The DNA for the CDR3 is TGTGCCAGCAGTACGACAGGGGCCTACGAGCAGTACTTC. It specifies CASSTTGAYEQYF.

V usage is TRBV9 and J usage is TRBJ1-4; D gene uncertain. V was shortened by 0 bases and J by 8 bases, with 14 bases between the two germline ends. This CDR3 is 15 amino acids long. CDR1 is SGDLS, CDR2 YYNGEE, per germline. The CDR3 protein is CASSVEGMRGEKLFF. The DNA for the CDR3 is TGTGCCAGCAGCGTAGAAGGGATGAGAGGAGAAAAACTGTTTTTT.

This clonotype was recorded many times. The chain combines TRBV30 with TRBJ1-1, with 8 nucleotides matching TRBD1. The CDR3 is 13 residues long. J gave up 7 bases and V 5 bases, and 9 bases lay outside the gene matches. CDR1 and CDR2 from the germline V gene are GTSNPN and SVGIG (reference sequence). The CDR3: CAWGQGLILEAFF. The CDR3 coding sequence is TGTGCCTGGGGACAGGGTTTGATCCTTGAAGCTTTCTTT.

Ten or more counts support this clonotype. The chain links TRBV12-3 or TRBV12-4 to TRBJ2-3, with 7 nucleotides matching TRBD2. The CDR3 contains 16 residues. Trimming removed 2 bases from V and 1 base from J; junction bases left unmatched: 6. The CDR3 loop reads CASSLRDYSRTDTQYF. CDR3 sequence (DNA): TGTGCCAGCAGTTTAAGGGACTATTCGCGCACAGATACGCAGTATTTT.

A few counts support this clonotype. The chain has TRBV27 and TRBJ2-7; D not resolved. The CDR3 is made up of 13 amino acids. Germline-derived CDR1 and CDR2 are MNHEY and SMNVEV (reference sequence). Trimming removed 4 bases from V and 6 bases from J, with 13 bases in between. CDR3 sequence: CASSSTPFGEQYF. The CDR3 nucleotides read TGTGCCAGCAGTTCAACACCTTTTGGCGAGCAGTACTTC.

The table lists this clonotype with many counts. The J gene is TRBJ2-1, the V gene TRBV11-2; D is undetermined. Per the germline V gene, CDR1 is SGHAT and CDR2 is FQNNGV. Deletions cut 0 bases from V and 2 bases from J, with 11 bases between. The CDR3 consists of 16 residues. CDR3 sequence (DNA): TGTGCCAGCAGCTTAGAGCGGTTAAGAACCTACAATGAGCAGTTCTTC. Its translation: CASSLERLRTYNEQFF.

This clonotype has a count of ten or more. This chain joins TRBV3-1 and TRBJ2-1; unclear D gene. With 0 bases removed from V and 9 bases from J, the gap between germline ends came to 9 bases. Germline V gene sequence: CDR1 LGHDT, CDR2 YNNKEL (reference sequence). The CDR3 spans 13 residues. DNA for the CDR3: TGTGCCAGCAGCCAAGATATCCGGGCTGAGCAGTTCTTC. Translation: CASSQDIRAEQFF.

This clonotype was counted many times. This chain connects TRBV7-2 to TRBJ1-5; TRBD1 agrees at 8 bases. In germline, CDR1 is SGHTA, CDR2 FQGNSA. CDR3 length equals 14 residues. The junction had 4 bases not matched to a gene; V was cut back by 5 bases and J by 4 bases. In DNA, the CDR3 is TGTGCCAGCAGCCAGGGGGCAGGGAATCAGCCCCAGCATTTT. This encodes CASSQGAGNQPQHF.